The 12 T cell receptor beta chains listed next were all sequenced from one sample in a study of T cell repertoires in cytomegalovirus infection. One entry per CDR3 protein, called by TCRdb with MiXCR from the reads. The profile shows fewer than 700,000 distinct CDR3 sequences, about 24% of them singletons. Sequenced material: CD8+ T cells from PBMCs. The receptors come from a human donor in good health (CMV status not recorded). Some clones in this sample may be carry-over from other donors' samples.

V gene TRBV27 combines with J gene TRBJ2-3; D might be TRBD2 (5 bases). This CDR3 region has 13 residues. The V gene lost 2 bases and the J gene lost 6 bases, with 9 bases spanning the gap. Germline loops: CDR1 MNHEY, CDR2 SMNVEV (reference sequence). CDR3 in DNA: TGTGCCAGCAGTTTAGCTAGCCGGGATACGCAGTATTTT. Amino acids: CASSLASRDTQYF.

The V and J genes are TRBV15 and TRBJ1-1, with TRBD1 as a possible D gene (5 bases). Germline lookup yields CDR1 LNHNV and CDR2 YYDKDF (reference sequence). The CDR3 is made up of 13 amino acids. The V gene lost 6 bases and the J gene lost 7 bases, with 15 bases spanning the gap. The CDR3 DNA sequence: TGTGCCACCAGAGGACAAGGCAGGGTTGAAGCTTTCTTT. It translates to CATRGQGRVEAFF.

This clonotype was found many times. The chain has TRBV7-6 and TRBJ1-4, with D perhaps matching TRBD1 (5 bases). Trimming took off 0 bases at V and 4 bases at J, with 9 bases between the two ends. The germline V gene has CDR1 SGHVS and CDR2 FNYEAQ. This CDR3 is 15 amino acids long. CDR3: CASSLATEDNEKLFF. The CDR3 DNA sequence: TGTGCCAGCAGCTTAGCGACAGAGGATAATGAAAAACTGTTTTTT.

For the CDR3, the DNA is TGTGCCAGCAGTTTACTTCCGGCAGATTCTAACTATGGCTACACCTTC. Translation gives CASSLLPADSNYGYTF. The chain joins TRBV27 to TRBJ1-2; D is unclear. CDR3 length: 16 amino acids. Germline CDR1 and CDR2: MNHEY and SMNVEV (reference sequence). Trimming shortened V by 2 bases and J by 0 bases, and 13 bases separated the two germline ends.

DNA for the CDR3: TGCAGTGCTTCCCCGCTGGGGGGGGCTTACAATGAGCAGTTCTTC. It is translated as CSASPLGGAYNEQFF. V and J are TRBV20-1 and TRBJ2-1, with D perhaps matching TRBD2 (7 bases). The CDR3 runs to 15 residues. The ends were cut back, 5 bases at V and 4 bases at J, with 18 bases in the middle. Germline assignment: CDR1 DFQATT and CDR2 SNEGSKA (reference sequence).

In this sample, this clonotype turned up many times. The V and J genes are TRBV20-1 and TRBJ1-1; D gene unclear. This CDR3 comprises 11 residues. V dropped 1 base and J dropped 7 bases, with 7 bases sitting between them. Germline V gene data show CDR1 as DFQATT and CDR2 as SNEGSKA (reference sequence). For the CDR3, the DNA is TGCAGTGCTAGAGTGGGCCTTGAAGCTTTCTTT. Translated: CSARVGLEAFF.

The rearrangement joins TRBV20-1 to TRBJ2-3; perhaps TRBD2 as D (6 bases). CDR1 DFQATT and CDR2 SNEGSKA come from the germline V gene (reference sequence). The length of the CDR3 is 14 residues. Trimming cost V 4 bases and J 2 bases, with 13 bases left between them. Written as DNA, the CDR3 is TGCAGTGCTACAGGAGGGGCCGCCACAGATACGCAGTATTTT. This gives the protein CSATGGAATDTQYF.

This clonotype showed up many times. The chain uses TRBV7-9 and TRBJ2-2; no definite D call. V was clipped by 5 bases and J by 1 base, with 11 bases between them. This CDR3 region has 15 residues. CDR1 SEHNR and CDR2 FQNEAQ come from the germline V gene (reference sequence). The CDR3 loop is CASSPPDKNTGELFF. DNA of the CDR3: TGTGCCAGCAGCCCGCCCGACAAGAACACCGGGGAGCTGTTTTTT.

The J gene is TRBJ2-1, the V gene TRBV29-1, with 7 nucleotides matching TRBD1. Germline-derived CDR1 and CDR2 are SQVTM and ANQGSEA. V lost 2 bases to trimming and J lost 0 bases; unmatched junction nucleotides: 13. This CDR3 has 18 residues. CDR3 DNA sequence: TGCAGCGTTGAATTGGCAAGGGGGCGACCACGCTCCTACAATGAGCAGTTCTTC. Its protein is CSVELARGRPRSYNEQFF.

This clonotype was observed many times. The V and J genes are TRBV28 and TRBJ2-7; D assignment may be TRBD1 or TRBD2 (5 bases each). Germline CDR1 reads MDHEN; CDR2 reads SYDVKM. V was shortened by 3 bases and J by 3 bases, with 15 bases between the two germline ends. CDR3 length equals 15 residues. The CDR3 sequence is CASSLSGTLLYEQYF. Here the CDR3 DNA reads TGTGCCAGCAGTTTGTCCGGGACCCTCCTCTACGAGCAGTACTTC.

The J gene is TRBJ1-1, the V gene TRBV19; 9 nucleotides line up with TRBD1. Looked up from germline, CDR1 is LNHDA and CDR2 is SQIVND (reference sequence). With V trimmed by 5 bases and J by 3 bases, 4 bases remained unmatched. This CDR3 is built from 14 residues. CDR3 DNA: TGTGCCAGTAGTGTTACAGGGGGCTACACTGAAGCTTTCTTT. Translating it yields CASSVTGGYTEAFF.

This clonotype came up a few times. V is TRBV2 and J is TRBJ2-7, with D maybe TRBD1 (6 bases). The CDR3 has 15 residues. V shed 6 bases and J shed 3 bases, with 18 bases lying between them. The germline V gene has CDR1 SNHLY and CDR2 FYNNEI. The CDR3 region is CASRPGTLPGYEQYF. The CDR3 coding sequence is TGTGCCAGCAGGCCGGGGACACTCCCTGGCTACGAGCAGTACTTC.